Listed below are T cell receptor beta chains from one sample, sequenced in a study of neurological immune-mediated disorders. In TCRdb, the 5' RACE reads were re-called with MiXCR into one record per CDR3 protein. The data hold approximately 40,000 distinct CDR3 sequences, with roughly 12% observed a single time. The sequencing sample was made of PBMCs. These TCRs come from a female donor in good health. Each CDR3 is given without its conserved first and last residue.

V | CDR3
TRBV27 | ASSFWAGSLGDTQY
TRBV25-1 | ASSGSRDRIFYGYT
TRBV10-3 | AISSGTDPTQY
TRBV5-1 | ASSLGKTEAF
TRBV11-3 | ASSEAGALTNEQF
TRBV7-9 | ASSFYICSARTGTGTNEQF
TRBV12-3/TRBV12-4 | ASSSRVGLAGTDTQY
TRBV5-1 | ASQPGGSSYNEQF
TRBV6-1 | ASSEPARGVGTETQY
TRBV24-1 | ATSDPGTSNYGYT
TRBV19 | ASSRTGDSYNEQF
TRBV7-8 | ASSLLTSTDTQY
TRBV4-1 | ASSQGIRGNTIY
TRBV18 | ASSPRRGSYNEQF
TRBV4-1 | ASSRGLAGRSTDTQY
TRBV5-4 | ASSGPNEQF
TRBV14 | ASSQGKGRLKYTDTQY
TRBV11-2 | ASSLASNQPQH
TRBV5-1 | ASSLGGLAGGAYEQY
TRBV18 | ASSPAEGISYEQY
TRBV6-1 | ASSEGPGSNEQY
TRBV9 | ASSADRLTEAF
TRBV7-9 | AISPHGYEQY
TRBV12-3/TRBV12-4 | ASSLSGPGTDTQY
TRBV5-1 | ASSPTGALTYNEQF
TRBV20-1 | SARGAGNGYT
TRBV6-6 | ASTTSGETQY
TRBV3-1 | ASSQDRTGPSYGYT
TRBV5-1 | ASILEVRSHDKQF